This T cell receptor beta chain appears in the sequencing data of a study of cytomegalovirus exposure and HLA in healthy donors. This CDR3 comprises 14 residues. Germline V gene lookup returns CDR1 MNHEY and CDR2 SMNVEV (reference sequence). V gave up 5 bases and J gave up 7 bases, with 17 bases separating them. Primers included in the PCR were 60 Vbeta and 13 Jbeta primers. Profiled with immunoSEQ multiplex PCR; TCRdb holds only in-frame clones, not every one. The profile shows over 100,000 clones, around 79% of them singletons. The clonotype comes from a woman in her 30s in good health and CMV-seropositive. The V call is TRBV27, the J call TRBJ1-2, with D possibly being TRBD1 (6 bases). The material sequenced was PBMCs. This CDR3 reads CASSPAGAQVGYTF. CDR3 in DNA: TGTGCCAGCAGTCCGGCAGGGGCGCAGGTTGGCTACACCTTC.